The present T cell receptor (beta chain) was sequenced within a study of response to subunit inactivated influenza vaccine. Study-wide points: Every seasonal influenza vaccination brings in few new T cells, the authors suggested.

TCRdb reprocessed the RT-PCR reads via MiXCR and lists one record per CDR3 protein. The table records about 310,000 distinct CDR3 sequences, roughly 22% of them present only once. This clonotype was observed a few times. The antigen is undetermined. Looked up from germline, CDR1 is SGHTA and CDR2 is FQGNSA. V gave up 3 bases and J gave up 0 bases, with 12 bases separating them. The CDR3 totals 16 residues. The material was PBMCs from blood, obtained approximately 22 months after vaccination. The clonotype was recovered from a man aged 50 to 75 who received an inactivated influenza vaccine. The gene calls are TRBV7-2 and TRBJ1-5; D unresolved. As DNA, the CDR3 is TGTGCCAGCAGCTTCCTTTCCGATTATAGCAATCAGCCCCAGCATTTT. Translation gives CASSFLSDYSNQPQHF.